These 23 T cell receptor beta chains came from one sample sequenced in a study of blood T cell repertoires in COVID-19. TCRdb's copy holds only in-frame clones and misses some; the assay was immunoSEQ multiplex PCR. The data contain fewer than 400,000 clones, about nine tenths of them singletons. Sequenced input: PBMCs or T cells enriched from blood (not recorded which). These TCRs come from a man younger than 40 who had recovered from COVID-19.

This chain links TRBV12-3 or TRBV12-4 with TRBJ1-4; D unclear. The CDR3 spans 13 residues. Trimming cost V 3 bases and J 8 bases, with 10 bases left between them. For the CDR3, the DNA is TGTGCCAGCAGTTTCGAGGGAAAGGAAAAACTGTTTTTT. The encoded protein is CASSFEGKEKLFF.

The chain couples TRBV4-1 to TRBJ2-5; D call uncertain. This CDR3 has 13 residues. Germline V gene lookup returns CDR1 MGHRA and CDR2 YSYEKL. Trimming cost V 1 base and J 3 bases, with 6 bases left between them. Written as DNA, the CDR3 is TGCGCCAGCAGCCAAGCGGTAAAAGAGACCCAGTACTTC. As protein: CASSQAVKETQYF.

The V gene is TRBV7-9, the J gene TRBJ2-1, with a weak D call TRBD1 (5 bases). The germline CDR1 and CDR2 sequences are SEHNR and FQNEAQ (reference sequence). The CDR3 sequence is 13 residues long. With 1 base removed from V and 9 bases from J, the gap between germline ends came to 10 bases. CDR3 nucleotides: TGTGCCAGCAGCTTAGGGGGTGGGGCTGAGCAGTTCTTC. It codes for CASSLGGGAEQFF.

The chain carries TRBV23-1 and TRBJ2-7, with TRBD2 as a possible D gene (5 bases). TRBV23-1 is treated as an ORF (open reading frame) with a function not yet certain. CDR3 length: 17 residues. Trimming took off 4 bases at V and 2 bases at J, with 21 bases between the two ends. The CDR3 region is CASSRRAPGWPTYEQYF. The CDR3 bases are TGCGCCAGCAGTCGGCGGGCCCCGGGGTGGCCCACCTACGAGCAGTACTTC.

This clone was detected only once. The gene calls are TRBV12-3 or TRBV12-4 and TRBJ2-7; unclear D gene. CDR3 size: 12 residues. The V end lost 6 bases, the J end lost 0 bases, and 6 bases lay between the germline ends. Written as DNA, the CDR3 is TGTGCCAGCAGCTATAGCTCCTACGAGCAGTACTTC. Translation gives CASSYSSYEQYF.

This chain links TRBV24-1 with TRBJ2-1; 9 bases are shared with TRBD1. The CDR3 has 16 residues. V shed 9 bases, J shed 4 bases, and the junction held 12 bases outside the gene matches. CDR1 is KGHDR and CDR2 is SFDVKD in the germline V gene. The CDR3 here is CATHSSGTGTYNEQFF. The CDR3 DNA sequence: TGTGCCACCCATAGCTCCGGGACAGGGACATACAATGAGCAGTTCTTC.

The chain joins TRBV3-1 (or the pseudogene TRBV3-2) to TRBJ1-2; D is ambiguous. The length of the CDR3 is 17 residues. The germline gives CDR1 LGHDT, CDR2 YNNKEL (reference sequence). V lost 0 bases to trimming and J lost 3 bases, with 17 bases between them. CDR3 sequence reads: CASSQEVGGNLDYGYTF. CDR3 nucleotide sequence: TGTGCCAGCAGCCAAGAAGTAGGAGGGAATTTAGACTATGGCTACACCTTC.

J is TRBJ2-7 and V is TRBV12-5; 11 bases match TRBD1. J was trimmed by 3 bases and V by 1 base; bases with no gene match: 2. This CDR3 is 15 amino acids long. The V gene's germline CDR1 is LGHNT and CDR2 FRNRAP. The DNA for the CDR3 is TGTGCTAGTGGTTTGGGGACAGGGGGCGTCTACGAGCAGTACTTC. It translates to CASGLGTGGVYEQYF.

This clone has only one observation. This chain connects TRBV7-2 to TRBJ2-7; D unclear. Germline CDR1 and CDR2: SGHTA and FQGNSA. Deletions cut 5 bases from V and 6 bases from J, with 11 bases between. The CDR3 sequence is 12 residues long. The CDR3 bases are TGTGCCAGCAGCCGCTTGCTAGGCGAGCAGTACTTC. The encoded protein is CASSRLLGEQYF.

The chain links TRBV19 to TRBJ2-7, with 8 bases fitting TRBD2. Germline V gene data show CDR1 as LNHDA and CDR2 as SQIVND (reference sequence). The CDR3 runs 16 residues. The CDR3 is CYGSITGGVSSYEQYF. CDR3 DNA: TGTTATGGCAGTATCACGGGAGGGGTATCGTCCTACGAGCAGTACTTC.

This sequence joins TRBV19 and TRBJ1-1; 9 bases agree with TRBD1. V dropped 1 base and J dropped 3; count of bases not matched to a gene: 6. Germline CDR1 and CDR2: LNHDA and SQIVND (reference sequence). This CDR3 spans 16 amino acids. CDR3 bases: TGTGCCAGTAGTATAGCAGACAGGGGGTTCGACACTGAAGCTTTCTTT. This sequence encodes CASSIADRGFDTEAFF.

This chain links TRBV10-1 with TRBJ2-7, with 7 bases fitting TRBD1. Trimming at V came to 3 bases and at J to 2 bases, leaving 1 base not matched to a gene. In germline, CDR1 is WNHNN, CDR2 SYGVQD (reference sequence). This CDR3 is built from 13 residues. This chain's CDR3 is CASSDRGPYEQYF. The CDR3 DNA follows: TGCGCCAGCAGTGATAGGGGGCCCTACGAGCAGTACTTC.

V is TRBV19 and J is TRBJ1-6, with D uncertain. The length of the CDR3 is 16 residues. Germline-derived CDR1 and CDR2 are LNHDA and SQIVND (reference sequence). Deletions cut 0 bases from V and 10 bases from J, with 16 bases between. The CDR3: CASSIEEGERGSPLHF. The DNA of the CDR3 is TGTGCCAGTAGTATAGAAGAGGGTGAGCGCGGGTCACCCCTCCACTTT.

The J gene is TRBJ1-2, the V gene TRBV5-1, with 8 bases matching TRBD1. The CDR3 is made up of 15 amino acids. CDR1 and CDR2 from the germline V gene are SGHRS and YFSETQ. V shed 4 bases and J 6 bases; nucleotides not matched to a gene: 11. CDR3 sequence reads: CASSPRLQGENGYTF. CDR3 nucleotides: TGCGCCAGCAGCCCCCGCCTACAGGGGGAAAATGGCTACACCTTC.

V and J are TRBV5-1 and TRBJ2-3; TRBD2 agrees at 11 bases. This CDR3 region has 16 residues. Germline CDR1 reads SGHRS; CDR2 reads YFSETQ. Trimming took 0 bases from V and 2 from J; bases not matched to a gene: 2. The CDR3 nucleotides read TGCGCCAGCAGCTTGGCTAGCGGGGGGATCACAGATACGCAGTATTTT. Protein product: CASSLASGGITDTQYF.

The V gene is TRBV24-1, the J gene TRBJ2-3, with TRBD2 identical over 8 bases. CDR1 and CDR2 (germline): KGHDR, SFDVKD. The V segment lost 1 base and the J segment 1 base; nucleotides outside the gene matches: 3. This CDR3 spans 16 amino acids. For the CDR3, the DNA is TGTGCCACCAGTGATTTCCCAGCGGGAGGCACAGATACGCAGTATTTT. It encodes CATSDFPAGGTDTQYF.

The V and J genes are TRBV11-2 and TRBJ2-1; TRBD2 might be the D (5 bases). The CDR3 consists of 15 residues. V was trimmed by 5 bases and J by 0 bases, leaving 11 bases between them. In germline, CDR1 is SGHAT, CDR2 FQNNGV. In DNA, the CDR3 is TGTGCCAGCAGCCACCCGGGGAGCTCCTACAATGAGCAGTTCTTC. It specifies CASSHPGSSYNEQFF.

This clone was detected many times. V gene TRBV4-2 combines with J gene TRBJ1-2; D unclear. Germline CDR1 reads LGHNA; CDR2 reads YNFKEQ. CDR3 length: 12 residues. V was clipped by 1 base and J by 7 bases, with 7 bases between them. CDR3 DNA: TGTGCCAGCAGCCAAGTCCCTCTTGGCTACACCTTC. Translating gives CASSQVPLGYTF.

The chain joins TRBV6-4 to TRBJ1-2; 10 bases align to TRBD1. Germline V gene data show CDR1 as MRHNA and CDR2 as SNTAGT. V shed 0 bases, J shed 8 bases, and the junction held 9 bases outside the gene matches. The CDR3 runs 16 residues. CDR3 sequence (DNA): TGTGCCAGCAGTGACTCGAAGGGACAGGGGTTTGGAGGCTACACCTTC. It yields the protein CASSDSKGQGFGGYTF.

This clone was seen a single time. V gene TRBV7-2 combines with J gene TRBJ2-3; TRBD2 might be the D (6 bases). The CDR3 covers 16 residues. CDR1 and CDR2 (germline): SGHTA, FQGNSA. V was cut by 0 bases and J by 4 bases, with 14 bases left in between. CDR3 nucleotides: TGTGCCAGCAGCTTAGCGGCACTAGCCCCCCCAGATACGCAGTATTTT. Amino acid sequence: CASSLAALAPPDTQYF.

The V and J genes are TRBV27 and TRBJ1-2; D not certain. Germline V gives CDR1 MNHEY, CDR2 SMNVEV (reference sequence). Trimming left V 1 base short and J 0 bases short, with 9 bases between. CDR3 size: 15 residues. The DNA for the CDR3 is TGTGCCAGCAGTTTATACCCGGGGACTAACTATGGCTACACCTTC. Protein sequence: CASSLYPGTNYGYTF.

This chain uses TRBV5-6 with TRBJ2-7; D not resolved. V was clipped by 3 bases and J by 6 bases, with 7 bases between them. The CDR3 is 11 residues long. Germline V gives CDR1 SGHDT, CDR2 YYEEEE. CDR3 in DNA: TGTGCCAGCAGCTCATACACCGAGCAGTACTTC. Protein sequence: CASSSYTEQYF. Variable domain in full (rest from reference TRBV5-6 and TRBJ2-7): DAGVTQSPTHLIKTRGQQVTLRCSPKSGHDTVSWYQQALGQGPQFIFQYYEEEERQRGNFPDRFSGHQFPNYSSELNVNALLLGDSALYLCASSSYTEQYFGPGTRLTVT.

The chain recombines TRBV5-1 with TRBJ1-4; D possibly corresponds to TRBD1 (6 bases). The CDR3 is 15 amino acids. CDR1 and CDR2 from the germline V gene are SGHRS and YFSETQ. Trimming stripped 4 bases from V and 8 bases from J, with 18 bases between. CDR3 sequence (DNA): TGCGCCAGCAGCGGACTCCCAGGGGAGGGAGAAAAACTGTTTTTT. Translation: CASSGLPGEGEKLFF.